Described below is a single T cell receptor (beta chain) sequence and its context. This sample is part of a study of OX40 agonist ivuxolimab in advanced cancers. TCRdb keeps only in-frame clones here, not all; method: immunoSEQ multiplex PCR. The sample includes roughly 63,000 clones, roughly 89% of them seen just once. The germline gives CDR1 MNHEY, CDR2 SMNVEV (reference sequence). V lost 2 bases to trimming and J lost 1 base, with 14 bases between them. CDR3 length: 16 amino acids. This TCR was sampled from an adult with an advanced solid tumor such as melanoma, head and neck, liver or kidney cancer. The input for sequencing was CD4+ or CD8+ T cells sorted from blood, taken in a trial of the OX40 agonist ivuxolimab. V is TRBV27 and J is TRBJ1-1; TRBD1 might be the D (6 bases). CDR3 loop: CASSLLGARANTEAFF. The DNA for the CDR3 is TGTGCCAGCAGTTTACTGGGGGCACGTGCGAACACTGAAGCTTTCTTT.